This TCR beta chain is drawn from a study of T cell responses to AZD1222 COVID-19 vaccine. Sequencing was performed with immunoSEQ multiplex PCR; in TCRdb, only in-frame clones are kept and a portion is missing. In the table there are approximately 160,000 clones, over 75% of which are singletons. The CDR3 runs to 13 residues. The V end lost 2 bases, the J end lost 2 bases, and 7 bases lay between the germline ends. This sequence originates from an adult in good health. The chain uses TRBV12-3 or TRBV12-4 and TRBJ2-7, with TRBD2 as a possible D gene (5 bases). The sequencing used peripheral blood, collected on day 0 of AZD1222 vaccination. This chain's CDR3 is CASSLQLAYEQYF. The CDR3 DNA is TGTGCCAGCAGTTTACAACTAGCCTACGAGCAGTACTTC.